This is a list of T cell receptor beta chains from one sample in a study of cytotoxic CD8 clonotypes in ibrutinib-treated CLL. Sequencing was performed with immunoSEQ multiplex PCR; in TCRdb, only in-frame clones are kept and a portion is missing. Here the sample spans tens of thousands of clones, roughly 62% being singletons. The starting material was PBMCs, obtained before ibrutinib treatment. The receptors derive from a human donor with chronic lymphocytic leukemia. The CDR3 runs from the conserved cysteine through the conserved F or W. A D gene is named only where the DNA matches it firmly. Rows give clone size only sometimes, using once, few, many, or a class for an expanded clone.

CDR3nt	CDR3aa	len	abundance	d_gene	v_gene	j_gene
TGTGCCAGTAGGAGCTCGGGGGGCGAGCAGTACTTC	CASRSSGGEQYF	12	medium-sized	TRBD2	TRBV19	TRBJ2-7
TGTGCCAGCAGCCCCCAGGAGGGCCTTGAAGCTTTCTTT	CASSPQEGLEAFF	13	few	.	TRBV7-2	TRBJ1-1
TGCACCAGCAGCCACCCAAGCGGGAGCGAACCCTACGAGCAGTACTTC	CTSSHPSGSEPYEQYF	16	few	.	TRBV1	TRBJ2-7
TGTGCCAGCAGGCCTAGCGGGCAGAGCTCCTACGAGCAGTACTTC	CASRPSGQSSYEQYF	15	.	TRBD2	TRBV6-6	TRBJ2-7
TGTGCCAGCAGCCAAGAGACAGCCTCCACTACCGGGGAGCTGTTTTTT	CASSQETASTTGELFF	16	.	.	TRBV4-2	TRBJ2-2
TGTGCCAGCAGTGTCGCCGACCGATCGGAGGAGCAGTACTTC	CASSVADRSEEQYF	14	.	.	TRBV6-5	TRBJ2-7
TGTGCCAGCAGTCTCAGGGCCCAAGGGGGCGGGGCAAGAGGTCAGCCCCAGCATTTT	CASSLRAQGGGARGQPQHF	19	.	TRBD1	TRBV27	TRBJ1-5
TGTGCCAGCAGTTATCTGAGCCGGCCGCTCGAGCAGTACTTC	CASSYLSRPLEQYF	14	few	.	TRBV6-6	TRBJ2-7
TGCGCCAGCAGCCCCGACTGGGAGGGGACAGGGAAAGAGACCCAGTACTTC	CASSPDWEGTGKETQYF	17	once	TRBD1	TRBV4-1	TRBJ2-5
TGTGCCAGCAGCTTGTCCCGACTAGCGGGGAAAGAGACCCAGTACTTC	CASSLSRLAGKETQYF	16	.	TRBD2	TRBV7-9	TRBJ2-5
TGTGCCAGCAGTTCCCCATCGGGCCGCACAGATACGCAGTATTTT	CASSSPSGRTDTQYF	15	few	.	TRBV28	TRBJ2-3
TGCGCCAGCAGTAGCGGGGGGGCAGCAGATACGCAGTATTTT	CASSSGGAADTQYF	14	.	TRBD2	TRBV10-1	TRBJ2-3
TGCAGCGTTGCGGGGGCTAGCGGGTCGAGCTCCTACAATGAGCAGTTCTTC	CSVAGASGSSSYNEQFF	17	.	TRBD2	TRBV29-1	TRBJ2-1
TGCGCCAGCAGCCAAGGGGGGGCCCGCCATGGCTACACCTTC	CASSQGGARHGYTF	14	.	.	TRBV4-1	TRBJ1-2
TGTGCCAGCAGTTTTATGGCTAGCGGGATGGATGAGCAGTTCTTC	CASSFMASGMDEQFF	15	few	TRBD2	TRBV28	TRBJ2-1
TGTGCCAGCAGTGAAGGGACAGGGGGTTTC	CASSEGTGGF	10	.	TRBD1	TRBV2	TRBJ2-7
TGTGCCAGCAGCTTAGAGGCAGCCTCCTACGAGCAGTACTTC	CASSLEAASYEQYF	14	.	.	TRBV7-9	TRBJ2-7
TGTGCCAGCCTGGAAGCGGGAGGGCTACACAATGAGCAGTTCTTC	CASLEAGGLHNEQFF	15	few	TRBD2	TRBV19	TRBJ2-1
TGTGCCAGCAGCTTGGGGCGACCTACGAACTATGGCTACACCTTC	CASSLGRPTNYGYTF	15	.	.	TRBV13	TRBJ1-2
TGTGCCAGCCGTCGACAGACCTCCTACGAGCAGTACTTC	CASRRQTSYEQYF	13	.	.	TRBV28	TRBJ2-7
TGTGCCAGCTCAAGCTCCGGGACAGGGTCTGAAAAACTGTTTTTT	CASSSSGTGSEKLFF	15	.	TRBD1	TRBV18	TRBJ1-4
TGTGCCAGCAGTTCGGGGAGCACTGAAGCTTTCTTT	CASSSGSTEAFF	12	few	.	TRBV25-1	TRBJ1-1
TGTGCCAGCAGCTTATCGGACGGCGCGGGTAGGGGAGCCAAAAACATTCAGTACTTC	CASSLSDGAGRGAKNIQYF	19	.	.	TRBV7-9	TRBJ2-4
TGTGCCAGCAGCTTAGTACTAGTTTCGAGCGGGAGGCCTCCTTACACAGATACGCAGTATTTT	CASSLVLVSSGRPPYTDTQYF	21	.	TRBD2	TRBV13	TRBJ2-3
TGTGCCAGCAGTTCGGGCAGGGGGGGTGAAAAACTGTTTTTT	CASSSGRGGEKLFF	14	.	TRBD1	TRBV28	TRBJ1-4
TGTGCCAGCAGCCCCGGAAGGGAGCAGTTCTTC	CASSPGREQFF	11	.	.	TRBV5-6	TRBJ2-1
TGTGCCATCATGGACAGCATGAACACTGAAGCTTTCTTT	CAIMDSMNTEAFF	13	.	.	TRBV10-3	TRBJ1-1
TGTGCCAGCAGCGGGACAGTCGCCGTTGAGCAGTACTTC	CASSGTVAVEQYF	13	once	TRBD1	TRBV7-8	TRBJ2-7
TGTGCCAGCAGCCCCCTGGGGAATTTGTACCAAGAGACCCAGTACTTC	CASSPLGNLYQETQYF	16	.	.	TRBV7-2	TRBJ2-5
TGTGCCAGCAGCTCCCTCGGGCTGGACAGGTCTGGCTACACCTTC	CASSSLGLDRSGYTF	15	few	TRBD1	TRBV28	TRBJ1-2
TGCGCCAGCAGCTTGAGGAACACCGGGGAGCTGTTTTTT	CASSLRNTGELFF	13	few	.	TRBV5-1	TRBJ2-2
TGCGCCAGCAGCTATGGACAGGGGAATCAGCCCCAGCATTTT	CASSYGQGNQPQHF	14	.	TRBD1	TRBV4-1	TRBJ1-5
TGTGCCAGCAGCGTAGACCCGACGGGAGAGCAGTTCTTC	CASSVDPTGEQFF	13	.	.	TRBV9	TRBJ2-1
TGTGCCCCGAAACGGACGAGGGCGGGAGTTGGGGGCGGGGAGCTGTTTTTT	CAPKRTRAGVGGGELFF	17	.	TRBD2	TRBV28	TRBJ2-2
TGTGCCAGCAAAGACCATAATAATGAAAAACTGTTTTTT	CASKDHNNEKLFF	13	.	.	TRBV14	TRBJ1-4